The 24 T cell receptor beta chains below all came from one sample that was sequenced in a study of blood T cell repertoires in COVID-19. Using immunoSEQ multiplex PCR, the repertoire was profiled, and TCRdb retains in-frame clones only, with some absent. Among hundreds of thousands of clones, more than 75% were seen once, and the ten largest hold about 2.2%. Sequencing was performed on peripheral blood. The receptors stem from a woman aged 30 to 39 who had recovered from COVID-19.

J is TRBJ2-2 and V is TRBV27, with D uncertain. V gave up 2 bases and J gave up 4 bases, with 5 bases separating them. CDR3 size: 13 residues. Germline CDR1 reads MNHEY; CDR2 reads SMNVEV (reference sequence). CDR3 protein: CASSLMATGELFF. The CDR3 DNA reads as TGTGCCAGCAGTTTAATGGCCACCGGGGAGCTGTTTTTT.

The chain carries TRBV6-5 and TRBJ2-1; D is perhaps TRBD2 (6 bases). The V gene's germline CDR1 is MNHEY and CDR2 SVGAGI. This CDR3 spans 15 amino acids. With 2 bases removed from V and 6 bases from J, the gap between germline ends came to 14 bases. The CDR3 nucleotides are TGTGCCAGCAGTTACGATCGGGAGTGGAGCAATGAGCAGTTCTTC. Translation gives CASSYDREWSNEQFF.

This clone was picked up a small number of times. This sequence joins TRBV14 and TRBJ1-1; D may be TRBD1 (5 bases). V shed 3 bases and J shed 10 bases, with 12 bases lying between them. CDR1 is SGHDN, CDR2 FVKESK, per germline. The CDR3 loop spans 12 amino acids. The CDR3 DNA follows: TGTGCCAGCAGCCAGAGAAGGGGTGGAGCTTTCTTT. Its protein is CASSQRRGGAFF.

The chain combines TRBV15 with TRBJ2-1; TRBD2 aligns across 8 bases. CDR3 length: 15 amino acids. Losses at the gene ends were 5 bases for V and 6 bases for J; bases not matched to a gene: 9. Germline assignment: CDR1 LNHNV and CDR2 YYDKDF (reference sequence). CDR3 in amino acids: CATSPPGGALNEQFF. The CDR3 DNA is TGTGCCACCAGCCCCCCGGGGGGGGCCCTCAATGAGCAGTTCTTC.

The chain joins TRBV28 to TRBJ1-2; 8 bases match TRBD1. J was trimmed by 5 bases and V by 4 bases; bases with no gene match: 3. Germline assignment: CDR1 MDHEN and CDR2 SYDVKM. This CDR3 is 13 amino acids long. CDR3 loop: CASSSRDRYGYTF. As DNA, the CDR3 is TGTGCCAGCAGTTCCCGGGACAGGTATGGCTACACCTTC.

CDR3 protein: CASSPDMNEQFF. CDR3 bases: TGTGCCAGCAGTCCCGACATGAACGAGCAGTTCTTC. V usage is TRBV12-3 or TRBV12-4 and J usage is TRBJ2-1; D gene unclear. The CDR3 has 12 residues. V lost 5 bases, J lost 10 bases, and 12 bases lay in between.

The J gene is TRBJ2-1, the V gene TRBV15, with 11 bases that match TRBD2. J was trimmed by 3 bases and V by 6 bases; bases with no gene match: 4. The CDR3 has 15 amino acids. The germline gives CDR1 LNHNV, CDR2 YYDKDF (reference sequence). The CDR3 DNA follows: TGTGCCACCAGGGAGGGACTAGCGGACTACAATGAGCAGTTCTTC. Translated, it gives CATREGLADYNEQFF.

This clone came up once. The genes are TRBV4-3 and TRBJ2-5; 12 positions agree with TRBD2. The CDR3 is 16 amino acids. Trimming removed 4 bases from V and 5 bases from J; junction bases left unmatched: 8. Germline loops: CDR1 LGHNA, CDR2 YSLEER. The CDR3 spells CASSRLAGGLGETQYF. In nucleotides, the CDR3 is TGCGCCAGCAGCCGCCTAGCGGGAGGGTTGGGGGAGACCCAGTACTTC.

This chain uses TRBV10-3 with TRBJ2-7, with 14 positions matching TRBD2. Losses at the gene ends were 7 bases for V and 5 bases for J; bases not matched to a gene: 7. The CDR3 has 15 residues. CDR1 is ENHRY, CDR2 SYGVKD, per germline. The CDR3 bases are TGTGCCATCACCCAGACTAGCGGGGGGGCCCACGAGCAGTACTTC. Amino acid sequence: CAITQTSGGAHEQYF.

The V call is TRBV5-4, the J call TRBJ1-1, with 8 bases that match TRBD1. CDR1 SGHNT and CDR2 YYREEE come from the germline V gene (reference sequence). The CDR3 contains 12 residues. V lost 2 bases to trimming and J lost 10 bases; unmatched junction nucleotides: 4. The CDR3 coding sequence is TGTGCCAGCAGCTTCAGTACAGGGGGAGCTTTCTTT. As protein: CASSFSTGGAFF.

This chain links TRBV2 with TRBJ1-5; D call uncertain. CDR1 and CDR2 from the germline V gene are SNHLY and FYNNEI. The CDR3 extends over 14 amino acids. V lost 4 bases, J lost 3 bases, and 10 bases lay in between. The CDR3 nucleotides are TGTGCCAGCAGTGTGCGGAGTGTCAATCAGCCCCAGCATTTT. This gives the protein CASSVRSVNQPQHF.

In this sample, this clone turned up a few times. This chain joins TRBV27 and TRBJ1-6; TRBD1 agrees at 9 bases. Germline V gene lookup returns CDR1 MNHEY and CDR2 SMNVEV (reference sequence). V dropped 5 bases and J dropped 6; count of bases not matched to a gene: 8. CDR3 length equals 16 residues. CDR3: CASSASGTGTNSPLHF. CDR3 nucleotides: TGTGCCAGCAGTGCCTCCGGGACAGGGACTAATTCACCCCTCCACTTT.

The V call is TRBV27, the J call TRBJ2-2; the match to TRBD2 covers 9 bases. Germline lookup yields CDR1 MNHEY and CDR2 SMNVEV (reference sequence). Trimming took 6 bases from V and 1 from J; bases not matched to a gene: 3. The length of the CDR3 is 15 residues. DNA for the CDR3: TGTGCCAGCAGCTATAGCGGGGGGAACACCGGGGAGCTGTTTTTT. Protein sequence: CASSYSGGNTGELFF.

V and J are TRBV27 and TRBJ1-1, with D perhaps TRBD1 (5 bases). Germline CDR1 reads MNHEY; CDR2 reads SMNVEV (reference sequence). Deletions cut 5 bases from V and 4 bases from J, with 14 bases between. The CDR3 sequence is 14 residues long. The CDR3: CASSLGGEGTEAFF. The DNA of the CDR3 is TGTGCCAGCAGTCTAGGAGGGGAGGGCACTGAAGCTTTCTTT.

This clone was seen only once. This sequence joins TRBV5-1 and TRBJ2-1; 10 bases are shared with TRBD2. Germline lookup yields CDR1 SGHRS and CDR2 YFSETQ. V shed 4 bases and J 4 bases; nucleotides not matched to a gene: 5. This CDR3 contains 15 residues. This chain's CDR3 is CASSALSGGYNEQFF. The CDR3 DNA follows: TGCGCCAGCAGCGCCCTTAGCGGGGGGTACAATGAGCAGTTCTTC.

This clone was observed a few times. The chain employs TRBV7-9 and TRBJ1-5, with D unclear. Trimming stripped 3 bases from V and 3 bases from J, with 3 bases between. There are 12 residues in the CDR3. Germline CDR1 reads SEHNR; CDR2 reads FQNEAQ (reference sequence). The CDR3 DNA follows: TGTGCCAGCAGCTTCCTCAATCAGCCCCAGCATTTT. Its translation is CASSFLNQPQHF.

This chain joins TRBV19 and TRBJ2-7, with D tentatively TRBD2 (5 bases). Germline CDR1 reads LNHDA; CDR2 reads SQIVND (reference sequence). Trimming took 10 bases from V and 6 from J, leaving 13 bases between them. This CDR3 region has 11 residues. The CDR3 here is CATKEAGEQYF. CDR3 nucleotide sequence: TGTGCCACTAAGGAGGCGGGCGAGCAGTACTTC.

This rearrangement joins TRBV6-2 or TRBV6-3 to TRBJ2-7; possibly TRBD2 for D (5 bases). Germline V gene data show CDR1 as MNHEY and CDR2 as SVGEGT. The CDR3 loop spans 14 amino acids. Trimming took off 1 base at V and 2 bases at J, with 9 bases between the two ends. CDR3 amino acids: CASSYFEGTYEQYF. In DNA form, the CDR3 reads TGTGCCAGCAGTTACTTTGAGGGAACCTACGAGCAGTACTTC.

The chain employs TRBV12-3 or TRBV12-4 and TRBJ1-6, with 7 bases that match TRBD1. Unmatched junction bases numbered 5, after V lost 5 bases and J lost 10 bases. The CDR3 totals 13 residues. CDR3: CASSPGQFSPLHF. The CDR3, as DNA: TGTGCCAGCAGTCCGGGACAGTTCTCACCCCTCCACTTT.

The sample holds one count of this clone. The chain recombines TRBV11-2 with TRBJ2-7; 7 positions agree with TRBD1. This CDR3 contains 13 residues. The V gene end was trimmed by 2 bases and the J gene end by 3 bases; junction bases not matched to a gene: 1. Germline V CDR1 and CDR2: SGHAT, FQNNGV. The CDR3 nucleotides read TGTGCCAGCAGCTTAAACAGGGGCTACGAGCAGTACTTC. Amino acids: CASSLNRGYEQYF. The full variable domain, completed using reference TRBV11-2 and TRBJ2-7, is EAGVAQSPRYKIIEKRQSVAFWCNPISGHATLYWYQQILGQGPKLLIQFQNNGVVDDSQLPKDRFSAERLKGVDSTLKIQPAKLEDSAVYLCASSLNRGYEQYFGPGTRLTVT.

This chain links TRBV5-4 with TRBJ2-3, with 15 positions matching TRBD2. Germline V gene data show CDR1 as SGHNT and CDR2 as YYREEE (reference sequence). With 4 bases clipped from V and 7 bases from J, the junction kept 13 bases outside the gene matches. There are 18 residues in the CDR3. The CDR3 region has the DNA TGTGCCAGCAGCCCGGGAGACGGGACTAGCGGGGGGAGGAATACGCAGTATTTT. Its protein is CASSPGDGTSGGRNTQYF.

This chain uses TRBV10-3 with TRBJ2-2; 7 bases are a match to TRBD2. Unmatched junction bases numbered 9, after V lost 10 bases and J lost 4 bases. This CDR3 comprises 14 residues. Germline CDR1 and CDR2: ENHRY and SYGVKD. The CDR3 is CATHLGEGTGELFF. CDR3 in DNA: TGTGCCACCCATTTAGGGGAGGGCACCGGGGAGCTGTTTTTT.

The chain couples TRBV30 to TRBJ1-2, with no clear D. This CDR3 contains 12 residues. V was cut by 4 bases and J by 2 bases, with 8 bases left in between. CDR1 is GTSNPN and CDR2 is SVGIG in the germline V gene (reference sequence). CDR3 coding DNA: TGTGCCTGGATTAACCGGAACTATGGCTACACCTTC. This codes for CAWINRNYGYTF.

V is TRBV28 and J is TRBJ1-1; weak D call: TRBD1 (5 bases). The CDR3 totals 15 residues. V dropped 7 bases and J dropped 1 base, with 16 bases sitting between them. Germline CDR1 and CDR2: MDHEN and SYDVKM. This chain's CDR3 is CASTLPGQGNTEAFF. In DNA form, the CDR3 reads TGTGCCAGCACCCTCCCAGGCCAGGGGAACACTGAAGCTTTCTTT.